Included here is one T cell receptor beta chain sequence, with context. Germline-derived CDR1 and CDR2 are SGDLS and YYNGEE. There are 14 residues in the CDR3. Trimming shortened V by 0 bases and J by 1 base, and 4 bases separated the two germline ends. Cohorts were determined from participant-reported clinical history. The data belong to a study of blood T cell repertoires in COVID-19. Original processing notes: How many nucleated cells were present was estimated from reference gene primer amplification. TCRdb keeps only in-frame clones here, not all; method: immunoSEQ multiplex PCR. Clone size and the V and J calls come from that table; the DNA yielded D and trimming. The repertoire has some 290,000 clones, under 95% of them found once; the top ten carry roughly 2.1%.

This chain links TRBV9 with TRBJ2-2; D not resolved. The TCR sequence derives from a woman aged 40 to 55 with acute COVID-19. The sequenced material came from PBMCs or T cells enriched from blood (not recorded which). The DNA of the CDR3 is TGTGCCAGCAGCGTAGACGGGAACACCGGGGAGCTGTTTTTT. This translates into CASSVDGNTGELFF.